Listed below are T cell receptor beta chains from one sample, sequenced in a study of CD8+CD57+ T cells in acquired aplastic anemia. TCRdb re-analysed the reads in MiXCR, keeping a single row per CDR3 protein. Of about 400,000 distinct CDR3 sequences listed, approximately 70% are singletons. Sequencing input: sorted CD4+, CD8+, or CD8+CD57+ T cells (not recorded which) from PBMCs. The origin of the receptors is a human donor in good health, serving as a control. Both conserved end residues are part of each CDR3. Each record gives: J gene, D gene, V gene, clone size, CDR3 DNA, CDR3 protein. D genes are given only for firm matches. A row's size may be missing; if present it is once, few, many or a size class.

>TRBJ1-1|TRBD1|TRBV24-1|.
TGTGCCACCAGTGACGTACCCAACAGGGGTGAACATTTCTTT
CATSDVPNRGEHFF
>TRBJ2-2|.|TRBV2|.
TGTGCCAGCAGAACTGACAGGAACACTGAAGCTTTGTTTTTT
CASRTDRNTEALFF
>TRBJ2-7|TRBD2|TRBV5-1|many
TGCGCCAGCAGCTTGACTAGCGGAACCTACGAGCAGTACTTC
CASSLTSGTYEQYF
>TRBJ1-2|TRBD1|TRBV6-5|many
TGTGCCAGCAGCAGGACAGGGGATCTAGGCTACACCTTC
CASSRTGDLGYTF
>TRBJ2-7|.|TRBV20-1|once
TGCAGTGCTAGAGATATAGACAGTGAAACCTACGAGCAGTACTTC
CSARDIDSETYEQYF
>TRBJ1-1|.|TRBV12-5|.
TGTGCTGGTGGTTTGGACACCCCCTACGAGCAGGAAGCTTTCTTT
CAGGLDTPYEQEAFF
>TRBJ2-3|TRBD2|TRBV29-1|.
TGCAGTAGAGCTAGCGGGGGTGTCACAGATACGCAGTATTTT
CSRASGGVTDTQYF
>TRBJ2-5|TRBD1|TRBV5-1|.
TGCGCCAGCAGCCCACAGGGGGCAGGCGGGTACTTC
CASSPQGAGGYF
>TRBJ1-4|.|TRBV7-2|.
TGTGCCAGCAGCCAATCGACTAATGACAAACTGTCTTTT
CASSQSTNDKLSF
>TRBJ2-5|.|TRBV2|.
TGTGCCAGAGGGGGACAAGAGACCCAGTACTTC
CARGGQETQYF
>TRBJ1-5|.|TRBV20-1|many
TGCAGTGCTAGAGTTTCTGGCAATCAGCCCCAGCATTTT
CSARVSGNQPQHF
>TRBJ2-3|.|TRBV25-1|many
TGTGCCAGCAGCACCGGGACCACAGATACGCAGTATTTT
CASSTGTTDTQYF
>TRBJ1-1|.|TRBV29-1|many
TGCAGCGTTGGTAGGGGTTGGGACACTGAAGCTTTCTTT
CSVGRGWDTEAFF
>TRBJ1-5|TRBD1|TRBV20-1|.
TGCAGTGCTCTCGGGACAGGTAATCAGCCCCAGCATTTT
CSALGTGNQPQHF
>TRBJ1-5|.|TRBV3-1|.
TGTGCCAGCGGTCAGCCCGGGAGGATCAATCAGCCCCAGCATTTT
CASGQPGRINQPQHF
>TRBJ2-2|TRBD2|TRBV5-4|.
TGTGCCAGCAGCGAGACGGGGGGTCGACCCGGGGAGCTGTTTTTT
CASSETGGRPGELFF
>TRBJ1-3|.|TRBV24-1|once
TGTGCCAGCAGCCATGGGGCTACGGGGGCTGGGAACACCATATATTTT
CASSHGATGAGNTIYF
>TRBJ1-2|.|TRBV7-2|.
.
CASSVGTGNGYSF
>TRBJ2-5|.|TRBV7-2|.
TGTGCCAGCAGCTCTAGACAGGACCTTAACACTGAAGCTTTC
CASSSRQDLNTEAF
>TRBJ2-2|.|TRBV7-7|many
TGTGCCAGCAGCGTTTCTCTGCTGTCTGCCGGGGAGCTGTTTTTT
CASSVSLLSAGELFF
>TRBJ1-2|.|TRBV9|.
TGTGCCAGCAGCCCCCACGGGGGACTGAACGGCGAGACCTTC
CASSPHGGLNGETF
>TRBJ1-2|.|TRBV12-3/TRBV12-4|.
TGTGCCAGCCGCGCACGGGCCCACTATGGCTACACCTTC
CASRARAHYGYTF
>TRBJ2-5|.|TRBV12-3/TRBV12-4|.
TGTGCCAGCAGTTGGGCTAGGGGTGGACCACAAGAGACCCAGTACTTC
CASSWARGGPQETQYF
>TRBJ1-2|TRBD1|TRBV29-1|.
TGCAGTACAGGGGGCGGGAACTATGGCTACACCTTC
CSTGGGNYGYTF
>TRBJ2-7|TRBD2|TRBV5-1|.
TGCGCCAGCAGCTTGACGGGACTAGCCTCCTACGAGCAGTACTTC
CASSLTGLASYEQYF
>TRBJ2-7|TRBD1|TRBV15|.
TGTGCCACCAGCCAGGACAGGGTGGCGGGCGGCGAGCAGTACTTC
CATSQDRVAGGEQYF
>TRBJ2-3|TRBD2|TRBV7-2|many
TGTGCCAGCAGCCTCTGGACTAGCGGGGGAACAGATACGCAGTATTTT
CASSLWTSGGTDTQYF
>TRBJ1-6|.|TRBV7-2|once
TGTGCCAGCAGCCACACAAGGTGGGGCGGGTCACCCCTCCACTTT
CASSHTRWGGSPLHF
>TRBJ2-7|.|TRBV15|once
TGTGCCAGCAGCCCACGACTGGGGATTGCTAAGCCTTACTTC
CASSPRLGIAKPYF
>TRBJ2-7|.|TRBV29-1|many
TGCAGCGTTGAATTGAGTGGGTCAGCCTACGAGCAGTACTTC
CSVELSGSAYEQYF
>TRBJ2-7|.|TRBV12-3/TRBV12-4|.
TGTGCCAGCAGCAGACCCCTTACCGGTAGGCCTACCTACGAGCAGTACTTC
CASSRPLTGRPTYEQYF
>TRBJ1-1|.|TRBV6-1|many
TGTGCCAGCAGGACCTCCAGGGGCACTGAAGCTTTCTTT
CASRTSRGTEAFF
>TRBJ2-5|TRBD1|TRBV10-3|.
TGTGCCATCAGTCAGAGTTTTCAGCAGGGGGCTATTCAAGAGACCCAGTACTTC
CAISQSFQQGAIQETQYF
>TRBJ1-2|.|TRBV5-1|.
TGCGCCAGCAGCTTGTCCGGACTATGCTACACCTTC
CASSLSGLCYTF
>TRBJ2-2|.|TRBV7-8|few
TGTGCCAGCAGCTTAGCCACCGCCAACGGGGAGCTGTTTTTT
CASSLATANGELFF
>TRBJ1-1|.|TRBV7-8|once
TGTGCCAGCAGCTTAGAGCGTGGCACCTACGCGCAGTACTTCTTT
CASSLERGTYAQYFF
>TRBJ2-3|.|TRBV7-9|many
TGTGCCAGCAGCTTAGCGGGCGGTGCGCAGTATTTT
CASSLAGGAQYF
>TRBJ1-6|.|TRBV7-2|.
TGTGCCAGCAGCTCCATCAGTGGGCGGGAGCACTACTTCTTT
CASSSISGREHYFF
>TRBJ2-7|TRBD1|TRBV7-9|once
TGTGCCAGCAGCGTAGCCGGGACAGGGGTAGACGAGCAGTACTTC
CASSVAGTGVDEQYF
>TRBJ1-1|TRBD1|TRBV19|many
TGTGCCAGCAGGGACAGGGACACTGAAGCTTTCTTT
CASRDRDTEAFF
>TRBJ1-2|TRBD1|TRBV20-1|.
TGCAGTGCTGAACCTGACAGGGGAGACGCCTTC
CSAEPDRGDAF
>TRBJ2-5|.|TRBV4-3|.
TGCGCCAGCAGCCAAGAAGGGGGGTCGTACCAAGAGACCCAGTACTTC
CASSQEGGSYQETQYF
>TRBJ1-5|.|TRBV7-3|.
TGTGCCACCAGCTTTGACAGCTCGAGCTGCTATAGCCAGCAGCCCCAGCATTTT
CATSFDSSSCYSQQPQHF
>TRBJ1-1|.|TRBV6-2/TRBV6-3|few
TGTGCCAGCGTCCGGAATCCGCAGGCTGAAGCTTTCTTT
CASVRNPQAEAFF
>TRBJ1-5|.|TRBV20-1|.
TGCAGTGCTAGAGAAGGGGGCAATCAGCCCCAGCATTTT
CSAREGGNQPQHF
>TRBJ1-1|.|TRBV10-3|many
TGTGCCATCAGTGAGGTAGGGATGAACACTGAAGCTTTCTTT
CAISEVGMNTEAFF
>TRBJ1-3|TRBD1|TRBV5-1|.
TGCGCCAGCAGCCTCTGGACAGGGAACTCCACCATATATTTT
CASSLWTGNSTIYF
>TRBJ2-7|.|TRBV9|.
TGTGCCAGCAGCGGTGAGGACAGTACATACGAGACCTACTTC
CASSGEDSTYETYF
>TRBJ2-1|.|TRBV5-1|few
TGCGCCAGCAGCTTGGAGCTGGGTAATGAGCAGTTCTTC
CASSLELGNEQFF
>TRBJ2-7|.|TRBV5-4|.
TGTGCCAGCAGCGGGAGCGCCTTAGTCTACGAGCAGTACTTC
CASSGSALVYEQYF
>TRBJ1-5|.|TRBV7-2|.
TGTACCAGCAGCTTAACGACGGATAGCAATCGGCCCCAGCATTTT
CTSSLTTDSNRPQHF
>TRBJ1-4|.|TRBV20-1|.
TGCAGTGCGAGTAAACGTGGAACTAATGAAAAACTGTTTTTT
CSASKRGTNEKLFF
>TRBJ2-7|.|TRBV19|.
TGTGCCAGCAGCCCACCGCTAGGCGGACCCTACGAGCAGTACTTC
CASSPPLGGPYEQYF
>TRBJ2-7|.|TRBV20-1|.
TGCAGTGCTAGAGGCCCGGGACGGTCTAATTACGAGCAGTACTTC
CSARGPGRSNYEQYF
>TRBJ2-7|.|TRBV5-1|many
TGCGCCAGCAGCCCCCTTGATGGGGCCTCAGTCGAGCAGTACTTC
CASSPLDGASVEQYF